This passage covers 13 T cell receptor beta chains from one sample sequenced in a study of human T cells and chemical hapten exposure. TCRdb analysed the RACE reads with MiXCR anew, one entry per CDR3 protein. There are roughly 51,000 distinct CDR3 sequences in the sample; more than 7.5% occur only once, and roughly a tenth lies in the top ten. This sample's time point: pre-sensitization, week 0. This sample's treatment: therapeutic diphenylcyclopropenone sensitization with weekly scalp DPC. The specimen comprised whole blood, sampled in connection with sensitization to the hapten diphenylcyclopropenone (DPC). These receptors all come from a man aged 40-49 years with alopecia areata. Some clones in this sample may be carry-over from other donors' samples.

This clonotype was picked up many times. The chain recombines TRBV5-6 with TRBJ2-3, with D possibly being TRBD2 (5 bases). The CDR3 has 13 residues. V gave up 6 bases and J gave up 2 bases, with 10 bases separating them. The germline V gene encodes CDR1 SGHDT and CDR2 YYEEEE. CDR3 in DNA: TGTGCCAGCACCGATAGCGTCACAGATACGCAGTATTTT. Its protein product is CASTDSVTDTQYF.

The table lists this clonotype with a few counts. V usage is TRBV28 and J usage is TRBJ1-5; perhaps TRBD1 as D (6 bases). Trimming cost V 5 bases and J 5 bases, with 13 bases left between them. Germline CDR1 reads MDHEN; CDR2 reads SYDVKM. The CDR3 spans 14 residues. The CDR3 region is CASSHQGSDQPQHF. CDR3 DNA sequence: TGTGCCAGCAGTCACCAGGGGTCGGATCAGCCCCAGCATTTT.

This clonotype occurred a few times. The chain joins TRBV6-5 to TRBJ2-1, with 11 positions matching TRBD2. Germline-derived CDR1 and CDR2 are MNHEY and SVGAGI. This CDR3 comprises 16 residues. J was trimmed by 4 bases and V by 0 bases; bases with no gene match: 2. CDR3 nucleotides: TGTGCCAGCAGTTACTCGACTAGCGGGGCATACAATGAGCAGTTCTTC. Protein product: CASSYSTSGAYNEQFF.

This clonotype has at least ten counts. The chain uses TRBV4-1 and TRBJ2-7; D is unresolved. Germline values: CDR1 MGHRA, CDR2 YSYEKL. V shed 1 base and J shed 4 bases, with 5 bases lying between them. This CDR3 has 12 amino acids. In nucleotides, the CDR3 is TGCGCCAGCAGCCAAGCGGTGTACGAGCAGTACTTC. Its translation is CASSQAVYEQYF.

This clonotype has a count of ten or more. The chain has TRBV7-6 and TRBJ2-1, with 9 positions matching TRBD2. Germline CDR1 SGHVS, CDR2 FNYEAQ. This CDR3 is 14 amino acids long. Trimming cost V 1 base and J 6 bases; bases outside gene matches: 1. The CDR3 here is CASSLGGLANEQFF. CDR3 sequence (DNA): TGTGCCAGCAGCTTAGGGGGACTAGCCAATGAGCAGTTCTTC.

Ten or more counts support this clonotype. The chain employs TRBV28 and TRBJ2-5; D is unclear. Germline-derived CDR1 and CDR2 are MDHEN and SYDVKM. Trimming pared 6 bases from V and 1 base from J, leaving 0 bases between. CDR3 length: 10 amino acids. The CDR3 here is CASSQETQYF. Written as DNA, the CDR3 is TGTGCCAGCAGCCAAGAGACCCAGTACTTC.

This clonotype was counted a few times. The genes are TRBV12-3 or TRBV12-4 and TRBJ2-3, with D maybe TRBD1 (5 bases). Deletions cut 6 bases from V and 4 bases from J, with 14 bases between. This CDR3 contains 14 residues. The CDR3 here is CASRLSDRPDTQYF. DNA for the CDR3: TGTGCCAGCAGGCTATCCGACAGACCAGATACGCAGTATTTT.

In its sample, this clonotype was seen a few times. The chain carries TRBV12-5 and TRBJ2-7, with D unresolved. Per the germline V gene, CDR1 is LGHNT and CDR2 is FRNRAP. The V and J ends lost 11 bases and 3 bases respectively, with 17 bases between them. The CDR3 spans 13 residues. CDR3 region: CAGWAPEDYEQYF. Here the CDR3 DNA reads TGTGCTGGATGGGCCCCAGAAGACTACGAGCAGTACTTC.

This clonotype was seen ten or more times. The chain carries TRBV19 and TRBJ2-6; unclear D gene. Germline values: CDR1 LNHDA, CDR2 SQIVND (reference sequence). V was clipped by 7 bases and J by 1 base, with 8 bases between them. The CDR3 runs to 14 residues. CDR3 in amino acids: CASKVQSGANVLTF. The CDR3 DNA follows: TGTGCCAGTAAAGTGCAGTCTGGGGCCAACGTCCTGACTTTC.

A few counts support this clonotype. V is TRBV19 and J is TRBJ2-2; perhaps TRBD1 as D (5 bases). V lost 5 bases, J lost 8 bases, and 12 bases lay in between. Looked up from germline, CDR1 is LNHDA and CDR2 is SQIVND (reference sequence). The CDR3 loop spans 13 amino acids. In DNA, the CDR3 is TGTGCCAGTAGTGGACACTTACGGGGGGAGCTGTTTTTT. This codes for CASSGHLRGELFF.

This clonotype showed up just a few times. The chain joins TRBV28 to TRBJ1-6, with 8 bases matching TRBD1. Trimming took 7 bases from V and 4 from J; bases not matched to a gene: 6. Germline V lookup: CDR1 MDHEN, CDR2 SYDVKM. The CDR3 contains 15 residues. The CDR3 loop reads CASTSDREYNSPLHF. The CDR3 DNA reads TGTGCCAGCACCTCGGACAGGGAGTATAATTCACCCCTCCACTTT. Complete variable domain (other parts from reference TRBV28 and TRBJ1-6): DVKVTQSSRYLVKRTGEKVFLECVQDMDHENMFWYRQDPGLGLRLIYFSYDVKMKEKGDIPEGYSVSREKKERFSLILESASTNQTSMYLCASTSDREYNSPLHFGNGTRLTVT.

A few counts support this clonotype. J is TRBJ1-2 and V is TRBV30, with 7 bases aligning to TRBD1. The CDR3 totals 14 residues. V lost 3 bases to trimming and J lost 4 bases; unmatched junction nucleotides: 8. Germline loops: CDR1 GTSNPN, CDR2 SVGIG (reference sequence). CDR3 DNA: TGTGCCTGGAGCCGGACAGGAGGACGCTATGGCTACACCTTC. This gives the protein CAWSRTGGRYGYTF.

This clonotype was found a few times. This chain links TRBV6-2 or TRBV6-3 with TRBJ1-1, with D uncertain. The CDR3 is made up of 13 amino acids. Trimming removed 2 bases at V and 8 bases at J, with 12 bases between. Per germline, CDR1 MNHEY and CDR2 SVGEGT. In nucleotides, the CDR3 is TGTGCCAGCAGTTACACACTCCGTAGGGAAGCTTTCTTT. Translation: CASSYTLRREAFF.